The T cell receptor (beta chain) under discussion was sequenced for a study of cytomegalovirus exposure and HLA in healthy donors. Study results and caveats: The study listed approximately 160 cytomegalovirus-associated TCR beta chains. Among CMV-associated TCR beta chains, most appeared HLA-restricted in a later analysis. TRBV6-2, TRBV6-3 and some other V segments were excluded as indistinguishable. Follow-up analysis found HLA locus-dependent TCR association rates, highest for DRB1 and lowest for HLA-C.

The PCR used 60 Vbeta and 13 Jbeta primers. The method was immunoSEQ multiplex PCR; TCRdb's version includes in-frame clones alone and lacks a portion of them. The sample lists fewer than 200,000 clones, roughly 83% occurring once. This clone was recorded a few times. Its antigen is unidentified. CDR1 and CDR2 (germline): MNHEY, SMNVEV (reference sequence). This CDR3 contains 14 residues. V was clipped by 2 bases and J by 5 bases, with 10 bases between them. The V gene is TRBV27, the J gene TRBJ2-1; D call uncertain. The TCR was taken from a man aged 25 to 40 in good health and CMV-seronegative. The material sequenced was PBMCs. Here the CDR3 DNA reads TGTGCCAGCAGTTTAGCTAATGCCAACAATGAGCAGTTCTTC. Its translation is CASSLANANNEQFF.